This TCR beta chain was found in a study of post-analysis software for immune sequencing data. Regarding the study as a whole: Significantly lower normalized Chao1 diversity was found in patients with multiple sclerosis relative to controls. Comparison of patients with controls showed about 5 TRBV segments more frequent in patients, TRBV5-6, TRBV5-1 and TRBV20-1 among them.

On this clonotype itself: Its target is not known.

Unique molecular identifiers were carried by the TCR beta cDNA libraries. Hundreds of thousands of cDNA molecules came from around 1 to 9.1 million T cells. TCRdb analysed the PCR reads with MiXCR anew, one entry per CDR3 protein. The sample records some 450,000 distinct CDR3 sequences, roughly 45% being singletons. Germline V gives CDR1 SGHRS, CDR2 YFSETQ. The CDR3 sequence is 14 residues long. The trim removed 0 bases at V and 4 bases at J, leaving 2 bases unmatched. V is TRBV5-1 and J is TRBJ1-1; 8 bases agree with TRBD1. The sequenced material came from blood. The receptor comes from a girl aged 5-17 years with multiple sclerosis. CDR3: CASSLGTGPTEAFF. The CDR3 nucleotides read TGCGCCAGCAGCTTGGGGACAGGGCCCACTGAAGCTTTCTTT.